This TCR beta chain originates from a study of T cell responses to AZD1222 COVID-19 vaccine. Whole-study results and caveats: Spike-wide vaccine-associated CD4 TCRs dominated at 160-218 and 743-854.

TCRdb keeps only in-frame clones here, not all; method: immunoSEQ multiplex PCR. The sample consists of approximately 180,000 clones, about 86% of them appearing once. This clone was detected a few times. Antigen: not known. The clonotype originates from an adult in good health. The source was peripheral blood, collected on day 0 of AZD1222 vaccination.

CDR3 sequence: CASSLQAARETQYF. In DNA, the CDR3 is TGTGCCAGCAGTTTACAGGCGGCCCGTGAGACCCAGTACTTC. The V call is TRBV28, the J call TRBJ2-5; no definite D call. V lost 2 bases and J 5 bases, leaving 12 bases between the germline ends. This CDR3 region has 14 residues. The germline gives CDR1 MDHEN, CDR2 SYDVKM. Full variable domain (remainder filled in from reference TRBV28 and TRBJ2-5): DVKVTQSSRYLVKRTGEKVFLECVQDMDHENMFWYRQDPGLGLRLIYFSYDVKMKEKGDIPEGYSVSREKKERFSLILESASTNQTSMYLCASSLQAARETQYFGPGTRLLVL.